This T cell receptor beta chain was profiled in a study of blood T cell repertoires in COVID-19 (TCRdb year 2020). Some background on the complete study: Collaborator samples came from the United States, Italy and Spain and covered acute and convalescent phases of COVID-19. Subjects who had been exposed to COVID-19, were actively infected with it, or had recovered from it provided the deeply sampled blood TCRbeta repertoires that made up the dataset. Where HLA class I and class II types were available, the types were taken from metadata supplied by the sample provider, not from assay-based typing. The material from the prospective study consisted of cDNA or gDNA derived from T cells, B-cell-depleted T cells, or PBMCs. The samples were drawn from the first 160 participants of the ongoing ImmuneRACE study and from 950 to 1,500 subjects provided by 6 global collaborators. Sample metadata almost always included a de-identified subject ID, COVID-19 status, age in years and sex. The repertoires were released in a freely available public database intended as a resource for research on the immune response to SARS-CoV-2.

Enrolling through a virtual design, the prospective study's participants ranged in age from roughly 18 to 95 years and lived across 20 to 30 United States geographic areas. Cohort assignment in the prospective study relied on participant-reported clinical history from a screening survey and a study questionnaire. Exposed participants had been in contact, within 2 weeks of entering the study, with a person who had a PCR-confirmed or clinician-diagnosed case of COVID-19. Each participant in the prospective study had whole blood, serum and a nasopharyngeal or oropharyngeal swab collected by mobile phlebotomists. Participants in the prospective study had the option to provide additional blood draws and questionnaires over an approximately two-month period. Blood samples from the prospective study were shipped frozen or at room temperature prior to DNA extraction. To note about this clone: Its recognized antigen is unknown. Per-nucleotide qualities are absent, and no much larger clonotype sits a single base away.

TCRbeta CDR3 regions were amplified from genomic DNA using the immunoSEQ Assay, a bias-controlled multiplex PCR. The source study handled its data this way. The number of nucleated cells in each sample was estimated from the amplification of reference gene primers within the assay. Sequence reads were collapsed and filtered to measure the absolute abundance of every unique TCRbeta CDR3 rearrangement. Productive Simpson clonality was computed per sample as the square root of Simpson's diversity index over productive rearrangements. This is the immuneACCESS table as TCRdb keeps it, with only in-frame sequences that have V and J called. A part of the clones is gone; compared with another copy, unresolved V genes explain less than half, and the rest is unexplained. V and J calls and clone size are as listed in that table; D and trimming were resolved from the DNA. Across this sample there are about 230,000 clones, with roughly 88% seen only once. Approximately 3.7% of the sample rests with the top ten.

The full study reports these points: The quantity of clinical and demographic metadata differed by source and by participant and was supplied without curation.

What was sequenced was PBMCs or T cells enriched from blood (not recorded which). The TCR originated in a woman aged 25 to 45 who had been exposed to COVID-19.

The DNA sequence reads TGTGCCTGGCAACTAGAGACGTCCTACGAGCAGTACTTC. The encoded protein is CAWQLETSYEQYF. The rearranged chain carries TRBV30 and TRBJ2-7; 5 matching bases give a weak D call of TRBD2. V is pared back by 5 bases and J by 1 base, with 12 bases lying between the germline termini. From a lookup of the germline V gene (reference sequence), CDR1 and CDR2 are GTSNPN and SVGIG. Including cysteine and phenylalanine, the CDR3 has 13 amino acids. Only the CDR3 part of the read is kept: 39 bases, read in frame from the first base.